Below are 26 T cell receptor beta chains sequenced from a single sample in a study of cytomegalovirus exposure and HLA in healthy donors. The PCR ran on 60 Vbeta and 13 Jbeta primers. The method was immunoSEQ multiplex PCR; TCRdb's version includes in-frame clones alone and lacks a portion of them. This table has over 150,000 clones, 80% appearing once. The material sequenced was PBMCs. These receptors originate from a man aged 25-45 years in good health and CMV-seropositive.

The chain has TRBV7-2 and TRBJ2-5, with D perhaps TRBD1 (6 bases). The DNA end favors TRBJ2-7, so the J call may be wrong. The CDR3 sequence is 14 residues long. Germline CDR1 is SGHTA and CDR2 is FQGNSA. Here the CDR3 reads CASSLAYRVAEQYF. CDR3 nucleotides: TGTGCCAGCAGCTTAGCGTACAGGGTTGCCGAGCAGTACTTC.

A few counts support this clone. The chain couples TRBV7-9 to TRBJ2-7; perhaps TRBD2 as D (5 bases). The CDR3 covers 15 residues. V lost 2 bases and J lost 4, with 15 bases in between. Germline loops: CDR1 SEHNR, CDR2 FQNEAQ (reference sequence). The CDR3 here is CASSLLDGIEYEQYF. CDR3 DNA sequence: TGTGCCAGCAGCTTATTGGACGGGATCGAGTACGAGCAGTACTTC.

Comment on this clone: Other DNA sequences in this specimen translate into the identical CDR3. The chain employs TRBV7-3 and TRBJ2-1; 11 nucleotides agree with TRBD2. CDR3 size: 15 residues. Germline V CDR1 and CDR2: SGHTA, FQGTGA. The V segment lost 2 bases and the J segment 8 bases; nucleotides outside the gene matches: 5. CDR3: CASSLLAGGWDEQFF. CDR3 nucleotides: TGTGCCAGCAGCTTACTAGCGGGGGGATGGGATGAGCAGTTCTTC. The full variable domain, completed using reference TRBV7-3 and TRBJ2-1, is GAGVSQTPSNKVTEKGKYVELRCDPISGHTALYWYRQSLGQGPEFLIYFQGTGAADDSGLPNDRFFAVRPEGSVSTLKIQRTERGDSAVYLCASSLLAGGWDEQFFGPGTRLTVL.

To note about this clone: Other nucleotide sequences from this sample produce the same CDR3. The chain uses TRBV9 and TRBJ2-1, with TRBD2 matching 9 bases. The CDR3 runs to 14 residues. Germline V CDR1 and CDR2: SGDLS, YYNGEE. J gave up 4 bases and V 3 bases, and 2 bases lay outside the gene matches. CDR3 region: CASSGLAGYNEQFF. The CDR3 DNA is TGTGCCAGCAGCGGTCTAGCGGGGTACAATGAGCAGTTCTTC.

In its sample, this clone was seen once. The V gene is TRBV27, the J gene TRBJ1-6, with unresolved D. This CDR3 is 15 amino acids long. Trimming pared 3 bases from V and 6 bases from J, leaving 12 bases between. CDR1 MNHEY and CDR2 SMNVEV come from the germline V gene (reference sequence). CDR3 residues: CASSLWTGSNSPLHF. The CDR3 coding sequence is TGTGCCAGCAGTTTGTGGACGGGATCTAATTCACCCCTCCACTTT.

CDR3 bases: TGTGCCAGCTCACTACAGGGGGGGTATAATTCACCCCTCCACTTT. This codes for CASSLQGGYNSPLHF. V is TRBV18 and J is TRBJ1-6, with TRBD1 matching 8 bases. The CDR3 runs 15 residues. Germline V gives CDR1 KGHSH, CDR2 LQKENI. V lost 4 bases and J lost 4; bases outside the gene matches: 3.

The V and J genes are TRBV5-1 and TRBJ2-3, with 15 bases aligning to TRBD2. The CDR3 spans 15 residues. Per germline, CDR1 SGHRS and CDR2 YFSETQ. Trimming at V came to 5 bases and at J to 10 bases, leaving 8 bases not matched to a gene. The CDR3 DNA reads TGCGCCAGCAGTTCGGGACTAGCGGGAGGACCAGCGCAGTATTTT. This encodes CASSSGLAGGPAQYF.

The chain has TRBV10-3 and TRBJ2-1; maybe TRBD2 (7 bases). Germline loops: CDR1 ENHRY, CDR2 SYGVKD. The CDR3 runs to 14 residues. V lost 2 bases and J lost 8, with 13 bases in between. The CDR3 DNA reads TGTGCCATCAGTGAGGGGGGGGCTCGTGATGAGCAGTTCTTC. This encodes CAISEGGARDEQFF.

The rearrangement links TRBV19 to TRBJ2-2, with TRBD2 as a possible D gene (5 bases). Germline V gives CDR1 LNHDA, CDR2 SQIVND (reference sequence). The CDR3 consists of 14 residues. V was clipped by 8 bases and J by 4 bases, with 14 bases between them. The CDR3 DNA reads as TGTGCCAGTTTCGCGGGTCGAGGCACCGGGGAGCTGTTTTTT. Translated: CASFAGRGTGELFF.

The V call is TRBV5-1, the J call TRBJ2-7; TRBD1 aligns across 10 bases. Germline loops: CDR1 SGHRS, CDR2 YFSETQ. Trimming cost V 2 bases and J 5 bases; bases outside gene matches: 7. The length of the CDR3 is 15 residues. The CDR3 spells CASSLPGTGVNEQYF. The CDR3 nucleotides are TGCGCCAGCAGCTTACCAGGGACAGGGGTCAACGAGCAGTACTTC.

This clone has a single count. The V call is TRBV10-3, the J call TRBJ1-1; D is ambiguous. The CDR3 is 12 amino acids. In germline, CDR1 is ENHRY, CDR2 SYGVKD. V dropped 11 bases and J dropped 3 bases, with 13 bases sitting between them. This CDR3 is CASGGYDTEAFF. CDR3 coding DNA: TGTGCCTCGGGCGGGTACGACACTGAAGCTTTCTTT.

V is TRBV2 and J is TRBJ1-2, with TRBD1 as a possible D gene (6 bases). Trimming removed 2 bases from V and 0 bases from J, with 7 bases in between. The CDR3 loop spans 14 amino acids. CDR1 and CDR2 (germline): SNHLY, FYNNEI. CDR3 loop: CASSERTANYGYTF. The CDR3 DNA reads TGTGCCAGCAGTGAAAGGACAGCTAACTATGGCTACACCTTC.

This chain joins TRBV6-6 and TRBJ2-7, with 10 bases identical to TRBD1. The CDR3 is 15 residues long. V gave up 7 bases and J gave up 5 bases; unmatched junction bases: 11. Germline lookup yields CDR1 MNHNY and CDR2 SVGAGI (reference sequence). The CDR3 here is CASKKPGQGRDEQYF. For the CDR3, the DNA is TGTGCCAGCAAAAAACCGGGACAGGGGAGGGACGAGCAGTACTTC.

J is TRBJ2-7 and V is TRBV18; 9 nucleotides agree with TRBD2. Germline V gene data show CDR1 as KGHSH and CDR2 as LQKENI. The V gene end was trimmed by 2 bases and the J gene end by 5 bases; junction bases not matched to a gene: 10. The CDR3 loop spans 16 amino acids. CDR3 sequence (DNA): TGTGCCAGCTCACCAGGACCGGGCGGGAGGGCCGACGAGCAGTACTTC. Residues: CASSPGPGGRADEQYF. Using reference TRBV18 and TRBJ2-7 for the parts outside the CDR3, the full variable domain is NAGVMQNPRHLVRRRGQEARLRCSPMKGHSHVYWYRQLPEEGLKFMVYLQKENIIDESGMPKERFSAEFPKEGPSILRIQQVVRGDSAAYFCASSPGPGGRADEQYFGPGTRLTVT.

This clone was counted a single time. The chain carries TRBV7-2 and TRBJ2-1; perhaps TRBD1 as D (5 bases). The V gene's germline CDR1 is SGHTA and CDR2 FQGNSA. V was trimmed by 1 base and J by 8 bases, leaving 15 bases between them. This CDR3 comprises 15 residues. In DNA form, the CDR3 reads TGTGCCAGCAGCTTAGATGCAGGGTCGATATATGAGCAGTTCTTC. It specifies CASSLDAGSIYEQFF.

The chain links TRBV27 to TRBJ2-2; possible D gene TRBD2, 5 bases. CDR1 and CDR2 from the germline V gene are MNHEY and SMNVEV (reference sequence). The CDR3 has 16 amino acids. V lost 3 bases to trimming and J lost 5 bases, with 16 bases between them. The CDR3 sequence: CASSFNLASGTGELFF. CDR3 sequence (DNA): TGTGCCAGCAGTTTTAATCTAGCTTCGGGTACCGGGGAGCTGTTTTTT.

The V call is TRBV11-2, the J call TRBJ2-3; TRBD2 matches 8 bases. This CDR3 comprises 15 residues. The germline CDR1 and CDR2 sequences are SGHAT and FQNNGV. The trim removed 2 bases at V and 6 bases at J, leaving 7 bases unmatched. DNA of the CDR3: TGTGCCAGCAGCTTACAAGCGGGAGCCCAGGATACGCAGTATTTT. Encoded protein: CASSLQAGAQDTQYF.

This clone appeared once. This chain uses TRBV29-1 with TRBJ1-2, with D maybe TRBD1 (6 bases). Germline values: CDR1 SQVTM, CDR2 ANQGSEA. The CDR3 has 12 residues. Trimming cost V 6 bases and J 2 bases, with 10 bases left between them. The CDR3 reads CSVGDKNYGYTF. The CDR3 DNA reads TGCAGCGTAGGGGACAAAAACTATGGCTACACCTTC. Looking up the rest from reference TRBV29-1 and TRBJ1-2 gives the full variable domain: SAVISQKPSRDICQRGTSLTIQCQVDSQVTMMFWYRQQPGQSLTLIATANQGSEATYESGFVIDKFPISRPNLTFSTLTVSNMSPEDSSIYLCSVGDKNYGYTFGSGTRLTVV.

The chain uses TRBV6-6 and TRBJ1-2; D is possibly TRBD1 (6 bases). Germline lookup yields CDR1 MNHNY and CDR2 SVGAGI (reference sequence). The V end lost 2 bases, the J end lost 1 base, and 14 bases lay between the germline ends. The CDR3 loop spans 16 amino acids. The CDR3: CASSYPGQQFNYGYTF. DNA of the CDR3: TGTGCCAGCAGTTACCCGGGACAACAATTTAACTATGGCTACACCTTC.

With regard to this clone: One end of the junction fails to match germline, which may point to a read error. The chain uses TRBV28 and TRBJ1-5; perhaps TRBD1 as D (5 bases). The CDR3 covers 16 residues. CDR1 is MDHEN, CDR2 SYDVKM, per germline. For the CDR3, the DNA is TGTGCCAGCAGTACACCTGGGAGGGACGTAAATCAGTCCCAGCATTTT. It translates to CASSTPGRDVNQSQHF.

CDR3 sequence: CSAASGAAGYTF. CDR3 in DNA: TGCAGCGCCGCCTCAGGGGCCGCTGGCTACACCTTC. The gene calls are TRBV29-1 and TRBJ1-2, with a weak D call TRBD1 (6 bases). The germline gives CDR1 SQVTM, CDR2 ANQGSEA. The CDR3 runs to 12 residues. V was cut by 7 bases and J by 7 bases, with 16 bases left in between.

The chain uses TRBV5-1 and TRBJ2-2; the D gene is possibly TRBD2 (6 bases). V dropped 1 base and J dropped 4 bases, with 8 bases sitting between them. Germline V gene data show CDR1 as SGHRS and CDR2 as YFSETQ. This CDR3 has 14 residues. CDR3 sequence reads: CASSLREFTGELFF. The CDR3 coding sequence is TGCGCCAGCAGCTTGCGGGAGTTCACCGGGGAGCTGTTTTTT.

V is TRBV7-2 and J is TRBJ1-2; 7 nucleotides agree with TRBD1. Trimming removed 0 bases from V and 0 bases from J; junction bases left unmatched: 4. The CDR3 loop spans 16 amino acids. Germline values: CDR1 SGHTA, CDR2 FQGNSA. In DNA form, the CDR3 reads TGTGCCAGCAGCTTAGCGAGGGACAGATCTAACTATGGCTACACCTTC. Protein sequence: CASSLARDRSNYGYTF.

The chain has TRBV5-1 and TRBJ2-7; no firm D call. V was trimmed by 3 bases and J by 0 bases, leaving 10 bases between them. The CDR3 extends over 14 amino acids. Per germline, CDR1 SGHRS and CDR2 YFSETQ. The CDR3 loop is CASSSVPGSYEQYF. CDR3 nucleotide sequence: TGCGCCAGCAGCTCCGTTCCGGGCTCCTACGAGCAGTACTTC.

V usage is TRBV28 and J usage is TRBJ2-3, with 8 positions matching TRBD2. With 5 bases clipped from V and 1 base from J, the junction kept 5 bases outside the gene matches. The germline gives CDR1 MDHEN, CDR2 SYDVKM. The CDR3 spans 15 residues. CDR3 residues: CASSLAGPGTDTQYF. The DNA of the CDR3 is TGTGCCAGCAGTCTAGCGGGCCCGGGCACAGATACGCAGTATTTT.

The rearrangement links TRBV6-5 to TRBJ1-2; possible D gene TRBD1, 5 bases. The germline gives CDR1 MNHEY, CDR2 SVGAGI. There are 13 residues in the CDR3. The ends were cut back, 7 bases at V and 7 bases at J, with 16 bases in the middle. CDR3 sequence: CASTKDKLGGYTF. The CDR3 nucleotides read TGTGCCAGCACCAAGGACAAGTTGGGTGGCTACACCTTC.